The sequence of this TCR beta chain was determined in a study of T cell responses to AZD1222 COVID-19 vaccine. Method: immunoSEQ multiplex PCR; TCRdb's copy keeps in-frame clones and lacks some. The sample consists of around 140,000 clones, around nine tenths of them appearing once. Between the trimmed V and J ends, which lost 4 bases and 2 bases, there was a span of 10 bases. The CDR3 extends over 14 amino acids. Per germline, CDR1 PRHDT and CDR2 FYEKMQ (reference sequence). The gene calls are TRBV13 and TRBJ2-3; D may be TRBD1 (5 bases). This receptor was taken from an adult in good health. The material was peripheral blood, obtained on day 0 of AZD1222 vaccination. The CDR3 DNA reads as TGTGCCAGCAGCTCCCGACAGCTCACAGATACGCAGTATTTT. Its translation is CASSSRQLTDTQYF.